This T cell receptor beta chain was profiled in a study of follicular helper T cells after annual influenza vaccination. General study results and limits: Change in circulating plasmablasts correlated with ICOS+CD38+ cTfh clonality change.

Note on this clone: Its specificity is unknown.

Clones were sequenced by immunoSEQ multiplex PCR, and TCRdb holds only the in-frame ones, with some missing. The sample records about 4,800 clones, roughly nine tenths being singletons. This CDR3 contains 15 residues. Looked up from germline, CDR1 is SGHRS and CDR2 is YFSETQ. Trimming removed 2 bases from V and 10 bases from J; junction bases left unmatched: 8. As for time point: 2013-2014 season, 7 days after vaccination. Vaccine contraindications, substance abuse, HIV/AIDS, active malignancy and active illness excluded donors. Blood volume per time point ranged from about 35 to 100 mL. ICOS+CD38+ and ICOS-CD38- fractions were sorted from non-naive CD4+CXCR5+PD-1+ cells.

The J gene is TRBJ1-6, the V gene TRBV5-1; 8 bases fit TRBD1. The clonotype originates from an adult who received the influenza vaccine. Here the sequenced sample was CXCR5+ CD38- circulating T follicular helper cells from blood, taken 7 days after influenza vaccination. Subset described: circulating Tfh, non-naive CD4+CXCR5+PD-1+ (ICOS+CD38+ or ICOS-CD38-). In DNA, the CDR3 is TGCGCCAGCAGCTTCGACAGGGGAGGTCGGTCACCCCTCCACTTT. Translation gives CASSFDRGGRSPLHF.